Listed here is a single TCR beta chain. Germline CDR1 and CDR2: SGDLS and YYNGEE. CDR3 size: 15 residues. The trim removed 3 bases at V and 10 bases at J, leaving 6 bases unmatched. Authors' processing steps: Quantification of nucleated cells was approximated via reference gene primer amplification. Measured with immunoSEQ multiplex PCR; TCRdb has only the in-frame clones, and not every one. V and J calls and clone size are given by that table; D and trimming were obtained from the DNA. Here the sample spans under 300,000 clones, approximately 80% being singletons. The data belong to a study of blood T cell repertoires in COVID-19. On the study more broadly: COVID-19 samples collected from the United States, Italy and Spain covered acute and convalescent phases. The analysed material was cDNA or gDNA that came from T cells, B-cell-depleted T cells, or PBMCs.

The chain joins TRBV9 to TRBJ2-1; 14 bases fit TRBD2. This sequence was found in a man younger than 45 who had recovered from COVID-19. What was sequenced was peripheral blood. CDR3 sequence reads: CASSDGTSGGLEQFF. The CDR3 DNA reads as TGTGCCAGCAGCGATGGGACTAGCGGGGGCCTAGAGCAGTTCTTC.